This entry describes one T cell receptor (beta chain). The data belong to a study of OX40 agonist ivuxolimab in advanced cancers. The table came from immunoSEQ multiplex PCR; TCRdb's copy has only in-frame clones and leaves some out. The sample contains approximately 74,000 clones, less than 95% of which appear only once. Sequenced here: CD4+ or CD8+ T cells sorted from blood, sampled in a trial of the OX40 agonist ivuxolimab. The receptor comes from an adult with an advanced solid tumor such as melanoma, head and neck, liver or kidney cancer.

CDR3 sequence: CASSERGRQGGGELFF. In DNA, the CDR3 is TGTGCCAGCAGTGAAAGAGGTCGACAGGGCGGCGGGGAGCTGTTTTTT. This chain uses TRBV6-1 with TRBJ2-2, with 7 bases identical to TRBD1. J gave up 7 bases and V 2 bases, and 10 bases lay outside the gene matches. Per the germline V gene, CDR1 is MNHNS and CDR2 is SASEGT. This CDR3 is 16 amino acids long.